Described below is a single T cell receptor (beta chain) sequence and its context. No antigen is known for it. No quality values exist for individual bases; no much larger clone is one base distant. The sample comes from a study of sequential checkpoint blockade in melanoma (dated by TCRdb to the late 2010s). Turning to the overall study: Patients were randomized 1:1 to first-line nivolumab followed by ipilimumab (arm A) or ipilimumab followed by nivolumab (arm B). Maintenance nivolumab came after each of the two trial sequences. On the study overall, not on this receptor specifically: The model for predicting response that combines TCR metrics with mutation burden needs to be validated in larger, independent patient cohorts.

From the cysteine up to the phenylalanine, the CDR3 has a length of 10 residues. The DNA shown is the 30-base CDR3, in frame from base 1. The CDR1 and CDR2 encoded by the germline V gene are MNHEY and SVGAGI. TCRbeta CDR3 regions were immunosequenced from genomic DNA with the immunoSEQ Assay. Before high-throughput sequencing, the genomic DNA was amplified using bias-controlled multiplex PCR. The authors processed their data as follows. To quantify the absolute abundance of each unique TCRbeta CDR3 region, the sequences were collapsed and filtered. Clonality, defined as 1 minus Pielou's evenness, was calculated using productive rearrangements only. A previously published method was used to identify clones whose frequencies were significantly greater in on-treatment samples than in baseline samples. The immuneACCESS repertoire file appears here via TCRdb, limited to in-frame rearrangements. These files lack a portion of the clones; in checked studies, under half of the deficit traces to unresolved V genes, and the cause of the others is not known. The V and J calls and clone size come from that table; D and trimming were worked out from the DNA. Across this sample there are roughly 16,000 clones, with approximately 80% seen only once. The top ten clones comprise 10% to 15% of the sample.

The treatment or condition tag for this specimen amounts to: randomized to nivolumab then ipilimumab (arm A) or the reverse (arm B). None of the patients in the trial had previously been given DNA-damaging chemotherapy. On a FACS Aria II flow cytometer, live CD3+CD8+ cells that were negative for CD19 and CD56 were sorted from thawed PBMCs. Samples came from patients with melanoma in CheckMate 064, a randomized, open-label phase II trial of sequential checkpoint blockade. Peripheral blood mononuclear cells were collected by leukapheresis, purified using Ficoll-Paque, and frozen in human serum containing roughly 10% DMSO. Purity of sorted blood CD3+CD8+ cells was verified at >98% immediately after sorting, followed by DNA extraction.

Sequencing used CD8+ T cells sorted from blood (inferred from file names), obtained from a patient given nivolumab and ipilimumab in sequence. The source is a human donor with melanoma. The receptor chain draws on TRBV6-5 and TRBJ2-5; there is no confident call for the D gene. The better agreement between TRBJ2-7 and the DNA end casts doubt on the J call. The CDR3 protein: CASSYPEQYF. The sequence in DNA is TGTGCCAGCAGTTACCCCGAGCAGTACTTC.